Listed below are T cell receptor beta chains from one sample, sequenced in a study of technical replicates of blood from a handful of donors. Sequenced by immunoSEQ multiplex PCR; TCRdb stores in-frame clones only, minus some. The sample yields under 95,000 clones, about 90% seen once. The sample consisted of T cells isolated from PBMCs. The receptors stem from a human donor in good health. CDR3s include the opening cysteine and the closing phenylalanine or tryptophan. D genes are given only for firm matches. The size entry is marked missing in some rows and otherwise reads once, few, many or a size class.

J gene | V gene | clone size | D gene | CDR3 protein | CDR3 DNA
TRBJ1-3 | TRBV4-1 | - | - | CASSQETETFSGNTIYF | TGCGCCAGCAGCCAAGAGACAGAGACATTCTCTGGAAACACCATATATTTT
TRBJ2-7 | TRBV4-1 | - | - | CASSQPAGAYEQYF | TGCGCCAGCAGCCAACCAGCGGGCGCCTACGAGCAGTACTTC
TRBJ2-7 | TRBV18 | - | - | CASSQGVSGQRGEQYF | TGTGCCAGCTCCCAGGGAGTGAGCGGACAGCGAGGCGAGCAGTACTTC
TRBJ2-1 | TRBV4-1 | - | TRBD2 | CASSQERERERNNEQFF | TGCGCCAGCAGCCAAGAAAGGGAGCGGGAGAGGAACAATGAGCAGTTCTTC
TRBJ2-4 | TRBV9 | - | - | CASSDAPRSLAKNIQYF | TGTGCCAGCAGCGATGCCCCTCGGTCACTAGCCAAAAACATTCAGTACTTC
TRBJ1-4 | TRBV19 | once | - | CASGRIGEKLFF | TGTGCCAGTGGGCGTATTGGGGAAAAACTGTTTTTT
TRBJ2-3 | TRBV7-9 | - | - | CASSLPRLVHTQYF | TGTGCCAGCAGCTTACCCCGACTTGTTCATACGCAGTATTTT
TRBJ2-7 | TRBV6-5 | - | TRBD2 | CASSIAGEAYEQYF | TGTGCCAGCAGCATAGCGGGTGAGGCCTACGAGCAGTACTTC
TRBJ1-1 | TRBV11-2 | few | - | CASSLQGFLIRTEAFF | TGTGCCAGCAGCTTACAGGGTTTTCTTATTCGCACTGAAGCTTTCTTT
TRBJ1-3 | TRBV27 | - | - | CASSLGGRAASGNTIYF | TGTGCCAGCAGTTTAGGCGGCAGGGCGGCATCTGGAAACACCATATATTTT
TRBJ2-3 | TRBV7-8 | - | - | CASSRGTDTQYF | TGTGCCAGCAGCCGGGGCACAGATACGCAGTATTTT
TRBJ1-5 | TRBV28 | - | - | CASSYGQLNQPQHF | TGTGCCAGCAGTTACGGACAGCTCAATCAGCCCCAGCATTTT
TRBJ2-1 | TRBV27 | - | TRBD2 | CASRRSGRALYNEQFF | TGTGCCAGCAGACGTAGCGGGAGGGCCCTTTACAATGAGCAGTTCTTC
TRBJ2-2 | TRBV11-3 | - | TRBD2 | CASSLVTSGTTGELFF | TGTGCCAGCAGCCTAGTGACTAGCGGAACCACCGGGGAGCTGTTTTTT
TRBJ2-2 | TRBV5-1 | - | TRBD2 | CASSLTSGNTGELFF | TGCGCCAGCAGCTTGACTAGCGGGAACACCGGGGAGCTGTTTTTT
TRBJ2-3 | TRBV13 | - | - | CASSLGLTDTQYF | TGTGCCAGCAGCTTAGGCCTAACAGATACGCAGTATTTT
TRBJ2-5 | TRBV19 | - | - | CATGGGRGGFQETQYF | TGTGCCACGGGGGGCGGGAGAGGGGGGTTCCAAGAGACCCAGTACTTC
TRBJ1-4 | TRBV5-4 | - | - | CASSLDPPGATNEKLFF | TGTGCCAGCAGCTTGGATCCGCCAGGGGCAACTAATGAAAAACTGTTTTTT
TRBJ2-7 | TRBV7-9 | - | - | CASSYVAGPYEQYF | TGTGCCAGCAGCTACGTGGCGGGACCCTACGAGCAGTACTTC
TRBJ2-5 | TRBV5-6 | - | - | CASSLKNSQETQYF | TGTGCCAGCAGCTTGAAGAACTCCCAAGAGACCCAGTACTTC
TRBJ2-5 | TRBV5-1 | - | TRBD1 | CASSPVTGTGETQYF | TGCGCCAGCAGCCCAGTGACAGGGACGGGAGAGACCCAGTACTTC
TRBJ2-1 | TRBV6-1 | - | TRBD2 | CASSETPAGGSYNEQFF | TGTGCCAGCAGTGAAACCCCAGCGGGAGGCTCCTACAATGAGCAGTTCTTC
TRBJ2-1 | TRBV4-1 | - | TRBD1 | CASSSLHLGQGHYNEQFF | TGCGCCAGCAGCTCACTCCACTTAGGACAGGGTCACTACAATGAGCAGTTCTTC
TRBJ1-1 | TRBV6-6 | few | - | CASSYMGESTEAFF | TGTGCCAGCAGTTATATGGGAGAGAGCACTGAAGCTTTCTTT
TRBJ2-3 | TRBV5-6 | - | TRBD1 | CASSSPGQGDTQYF | TGTGCCAGCAGTTCCCCCGGACAGGGCGATACGCAGTATTTT
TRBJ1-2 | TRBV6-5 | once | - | CASRPTGIYGYTF | TGTGCCAGCAGACCAACAGGCATCTATGGCTACACCTTC
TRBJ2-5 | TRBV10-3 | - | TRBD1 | CATGTGGYETQYF | TGTGCCACCGGGACAGGGGGCTATGAGACCCAGTACTTC
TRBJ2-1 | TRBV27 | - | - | CASSLLGGTYNEQFF | TGTGCCAGCAGTTTATTAGGGGGAACCTACAATGAGCAGTTCTTC
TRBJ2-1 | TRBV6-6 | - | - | CASMSPSYNEQFF | TGTGCCAGCATGTCTCCCAGCTACAATGAGCAGTTCTTC
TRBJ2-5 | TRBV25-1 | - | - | CASSTLGGETQYF | TGTGCCAGCAGTACCTTGGGGGGAGAGACCCAGTACTTC
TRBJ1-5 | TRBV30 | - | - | CAWSVYAGEDSAQHF | TGTGCCTGGAGTGTATACGCGGGAGAAGATTCGGCCCAGCATTTT
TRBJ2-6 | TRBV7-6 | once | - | CASSTGRTGANVLTF | TGTGCCAGCAGCACAGGACGTACTGGGGCCAACGTCCTGACTTTC
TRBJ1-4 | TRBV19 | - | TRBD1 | CASSHEQGYDEKLFF | TGTGCCAGTAGTCACGAACAGGGGTACGATGAAAAACTGTTTTTT
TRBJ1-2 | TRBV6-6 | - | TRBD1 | CASRGTVALYYTF | TGTGCCAGCAGGGGGACAGTAGCCCTCTACTACACCTTC
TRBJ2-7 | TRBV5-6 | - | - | CASSLRGNTYEQYF | TGTGCCAGCAGCTTGCGAGGGAACACTTACGAGCAGTACTTC
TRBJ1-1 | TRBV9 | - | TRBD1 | CASSVLERTGENTEAFF | TGTGCCAGCAGCGTCCTAGAAAGGACAGGGGAGAACACTGAAGCTTTCTTT
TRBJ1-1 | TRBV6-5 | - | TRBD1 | CASSYLGQGEAFF | TGTGCCAGCAGTTACCTAGGACAGGGTGAGGCTTTCTTT
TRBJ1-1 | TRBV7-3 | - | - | CASSLTVNTEAFF | TGTGCCAGCAGCTTGACTGTGAACACTGAAGCTTTCTTT
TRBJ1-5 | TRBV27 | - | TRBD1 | CASSPGQAPWTQHF | TGTGCCAGCAGCCCTGGACAGGCCCCATGGACCCAGCATTTT
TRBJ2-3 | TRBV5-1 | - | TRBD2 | CASSLVLAGDTQYF | TGCGCCAGCAGCTTGGTTCTAGCGGGAGATACGCAGTATTTT
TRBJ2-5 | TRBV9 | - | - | CASSAPMGVETQYF | TGTGCCAGCAGCGCCCCGATGGGCGTAGAGACCCAGTACTTC
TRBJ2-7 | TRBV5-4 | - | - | CASSPRDGRGRNEQYF | TGTGCCAGCAGCCCCAGAGACGGGAGAGGCCGAAACGAGCAGTACTTC
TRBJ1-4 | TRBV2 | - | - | CASSEALQSEKLFF | TGTGCCAGCAGTGAAGCGCTTCAGTCCGAAAAACTGTTTTTT
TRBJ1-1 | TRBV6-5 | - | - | CASGGTEAFF | TGTGCCAGCGGAGGAACTGAAGCTTTCTTT
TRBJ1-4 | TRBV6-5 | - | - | CASSWGGPTTNEKLFF | TGTGCCAGCAGTTGGGGGGGCCCGACAACTAATGAAAAACTGTTTTTT
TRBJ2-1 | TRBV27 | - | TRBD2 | CASSPSGGWDEQFF | TGTGCCAGCAGTCCTAGCGGGGGTTGGGATGAGCAGTTCTTC
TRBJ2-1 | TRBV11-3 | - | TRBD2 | CASSLVSLAGYNEQFF | TGTGCCAGCAGCTTAGTCTCACTAGCGGGCTACAATGAGCAGTTCTTC
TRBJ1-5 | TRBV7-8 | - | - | CASSFEGWTSNQPQHF | TGTGCCAGCAGCTTCGAGGGCTGGACGAGCAATCAGCCCCAGCATTTT
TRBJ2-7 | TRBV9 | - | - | CASSGSPSYEQYF | TGTGCCAGCAGTGGGAGCCCCTCCTACGAGCAGTACTTC
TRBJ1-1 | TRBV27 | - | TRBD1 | CASSPTGLTEAFF | TGTGCCAGCAGTCCGACAGGGCTCACTGAAGCTTTCTTT
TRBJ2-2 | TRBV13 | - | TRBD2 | CASSFSGGLELFF | TGTGCCAGCAGCTTTTCGGGGGGTTTAGAGCTGTTTTTT
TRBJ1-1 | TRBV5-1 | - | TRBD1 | CASSPAGTAAIKAFF | TGCGCCAGCAGCCCCGCCGGGACAGCAGCTATCAAAGCTTTCTTT
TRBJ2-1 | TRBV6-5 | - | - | CASSYLEGANEQFF | TGTGCCAGCAGTTACTTGGAGGGGGCCAATGAGCAGTTCTTC
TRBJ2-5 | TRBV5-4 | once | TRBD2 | CASSWTSGYKETQYF | TGTGCCAGCAGCTGGACTAGCGGATATAAAGAGACCCAGTACTTC
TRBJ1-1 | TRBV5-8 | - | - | CASSLQGYTEAFF | TGTGCCAGCAGCTTACAGGGATACACTGAAGCTTTCTTT
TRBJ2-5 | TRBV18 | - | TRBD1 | CASSLTGGKETQYF | TGTGCCAGCTCACTTACAGGGGGCAAAGAGACCCAGTACTTC
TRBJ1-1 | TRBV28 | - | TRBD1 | CASSSPTGGVTEAFF | TGTGCCAGCAGCTCGCCGACAGGGGGAGTCACTGAAGCTTTCTTT
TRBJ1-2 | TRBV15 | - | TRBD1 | CATSRPGQLYGYTF | TGTGCCACCAGCAGACCGGGACAGCTATATGGCTACACCTTC
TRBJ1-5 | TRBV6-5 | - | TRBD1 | CASSYYRGVAQHF | TGTGCCAGCAGTTACTACAGGGGAGTGGCCCAGCATTTT
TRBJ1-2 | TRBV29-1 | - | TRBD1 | CSVGTGGGYTF | TGCAGCGTTGGGACAGGGGGCGGCTACACCTTC